The present TCR beta chain was sequenced within a study of blood T cell repertoires in COVID-19. Study details: Sites across the United States, Italy and Spain contributed samples from acute and convalescent COVID-19. Sample material is recorded as cDNA or gDNA derived from T cells, B-cell-depleted T cells, or PBMCs.

In the source study's methods: Amplification of reference gene primers was used by the study to estimate nucleated cell counts. Method: immunoSEQ multiplex PCR; TCRdb's copy keeps in-frame clones and lacks some. The V and J calls and clone size come from that table; D and trimming were worked out from the DNA. This repertoire shows some 240,000 clones, around 84% found once; its top ten account for 10% to 15%. With 4 bases removed from V and 7 bases from J, the gap between germline ends came to 20 bases. Per germline, CDR1 LGHNT and CDR2 FRNRAP. The CDR3 consists of 16 residues. The sequencing sample was made of peripheral blood. This chain connects TRBV12-5 to TRBJ2-1; the D gene is possibly TRBD2 (5 bases). The sequence was obtained from a human donor in a cohort sampled during active COVID-19. Here the CDR3 reads CASGSVADPPGNEQFF. In DNA form, the CDR3 reads TGTGCTAGTGGTTCGGTAGCAGACCCACCGGGGAATGAGCAGTTCTTC.